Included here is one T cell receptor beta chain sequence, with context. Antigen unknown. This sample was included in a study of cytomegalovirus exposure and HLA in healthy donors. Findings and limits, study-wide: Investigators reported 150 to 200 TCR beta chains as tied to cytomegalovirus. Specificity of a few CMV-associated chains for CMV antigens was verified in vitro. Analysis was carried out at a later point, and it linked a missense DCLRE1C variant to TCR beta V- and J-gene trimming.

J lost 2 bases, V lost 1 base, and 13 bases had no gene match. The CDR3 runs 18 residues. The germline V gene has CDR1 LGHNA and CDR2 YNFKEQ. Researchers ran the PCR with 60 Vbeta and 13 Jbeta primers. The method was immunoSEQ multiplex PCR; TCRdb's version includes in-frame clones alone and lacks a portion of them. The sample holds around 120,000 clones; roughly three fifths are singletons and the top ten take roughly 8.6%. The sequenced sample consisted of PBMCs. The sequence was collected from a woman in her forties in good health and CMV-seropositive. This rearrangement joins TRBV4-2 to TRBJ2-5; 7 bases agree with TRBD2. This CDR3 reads CASSQAGGGIGEQETQYF. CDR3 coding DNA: TGTGCCAGCAGCCAAGCGGGAGGAGGCATAGGGGAGCAAGAGACCCAGTACTTC.